Included here is one TCR beta chain sequence, with context. This clonotype was detected a few times. Its antigen is not yet known. It has no much larger one-base neighbor in the sample; base qualities were not kept. These data originate in a study of T cell repertoires in cytomegalovirus infection (dated by TCRdb to about 2019). In the study overall: Recently identified HLA-C-restricted CMV epitopes, whose presentation resists viral immunomodulation, were targeted by peptide stimulations together with well-studied HLA-B-restricted epitopes. Donor HLA type was relevant to the analysis, as public TCR beta signatures indicated carriage of CMV infection together with the matching HLA type.

The study at large found these results: The ex vivo response was dominated by HLA-C-restricted CMV-specific TCR beta clonotypes, and the single most frequent clonotype in two of eight donors was supplied by these HLA-C-restricted clonotypes. In both this cohort and an independent approximately 400-donor cohort, the cumulative frequency of public TCR beta family members distinguished carriers of CMV infection plus the relevant HLA type.

From the germline V gene, CDR1 is MNHEY and CDR2 is SVGEGT. V is cut by 7 bases and J by 2 bases, and the space between the germline ends is 12 bases. Reading from cysteine to phenylalanine, the CDR3 counts 13 amino acids. Here the CDR3 DNA is all that survives: 39 bases in frame from base 1. Interpreted using the paper, the treatment or condition label stands for: in vitro stimulation with specific CMV peptide epitopes to enrich CMV-specific T cells. TCRdb lists the instrument as Illumina HiSeq 1500. Using fastp at Q25 and MiXCR, TCRdb reprocessed the public reads and kept productive beta chains. All rows with the same CDR3 protein become a single entry with the most common DNA and genes. The sample table shows around 340,000 distinct CDR3 sequences, and 25% to 35% are seen once. The ten largest clones take up around 19% of the sample.

Here the chain combines TRBV6-2 or TRBV6-3 and TRBJ2-7; the D gene is perhaps TRBD1 or TRBD2, each of them matching over 5 bases. This material consisted of cultured PBMCs, taken from culture after CMV antigen stimulation. The sequence came from a human donor in good health (CMV status not recorded). Some clones in this sample may be carry-over from other donors' samples. CDR3 sequence: CASTRDGAYEQYF. The nucleotides are TGTGCCAGCACCCGGGACGGCGCCTACGAGCAGTACTTC.